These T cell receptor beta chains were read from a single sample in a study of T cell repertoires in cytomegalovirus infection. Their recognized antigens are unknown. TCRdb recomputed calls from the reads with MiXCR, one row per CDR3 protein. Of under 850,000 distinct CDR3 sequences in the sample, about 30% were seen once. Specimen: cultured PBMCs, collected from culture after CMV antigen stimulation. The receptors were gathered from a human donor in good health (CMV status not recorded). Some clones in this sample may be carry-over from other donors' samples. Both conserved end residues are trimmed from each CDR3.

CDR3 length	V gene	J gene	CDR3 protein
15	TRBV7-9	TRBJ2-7	ASSPKGGRDQSYEQY
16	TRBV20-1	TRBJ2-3	SARDERRQGKSTDTQY
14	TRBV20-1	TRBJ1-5	SARVPGTVSNQPQH
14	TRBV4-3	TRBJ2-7	ASSQVGGRSSYEQY
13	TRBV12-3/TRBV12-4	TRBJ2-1	ASSLSRLANVEQF
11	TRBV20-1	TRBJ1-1	SATGQGNTEAF
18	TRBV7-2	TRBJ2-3	ASSLAHKGRGLLSVDTQY
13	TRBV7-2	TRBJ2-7	ASSFGLTTPGEQY
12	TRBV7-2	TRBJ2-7	ASSLYQGTYEQY
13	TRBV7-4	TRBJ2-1	ASSQLGQGGDEQF
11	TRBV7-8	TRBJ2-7	ASSSRTAHEQY
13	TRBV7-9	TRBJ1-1	ASSLIIVSAAEAF
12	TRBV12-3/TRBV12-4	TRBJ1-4	ASSFFSTNEKLF
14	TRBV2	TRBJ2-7	ASSASGTGAYYEQY